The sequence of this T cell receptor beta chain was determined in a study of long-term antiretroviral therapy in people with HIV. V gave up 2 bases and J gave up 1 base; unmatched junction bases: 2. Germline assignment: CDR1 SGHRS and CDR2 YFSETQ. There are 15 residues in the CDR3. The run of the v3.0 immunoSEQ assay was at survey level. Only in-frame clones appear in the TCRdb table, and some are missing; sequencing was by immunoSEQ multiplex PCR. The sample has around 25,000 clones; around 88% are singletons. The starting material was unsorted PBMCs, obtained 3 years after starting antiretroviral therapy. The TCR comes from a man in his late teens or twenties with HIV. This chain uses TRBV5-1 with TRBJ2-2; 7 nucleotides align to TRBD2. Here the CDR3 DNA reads TGCGCCAGCAGCTTAGCGGGGCTGAACACCGGGGAGCTGTTTTTT. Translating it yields CASSLAGLNTGELFF.